This TCR beta chain is from a study of OX40 agonist ivuxolimab in advanced cancers. Sequencing was performed with immunoSEQ multiplex PCR; in TCRdb, only in-frame clones are kept and a portion is missing. The table includes about 80,000 clones, approximately 94% detected once. Autoimmune disease history or systemic immunosuppression led to patient exclusion. With baseline, cycle 4 day 1, and cycle 7 day 1 as timepoints, blood was sampled. As for this clone: The antigen is not known.

Broader study findings: More expanded clones were found, on average, in CD8+ than in CD4+ T cells.

Between the trimmed V and J ends, which lost 7 bases and 3 bases, there was a span of 15 bases. CDR3 length: 14 amino acids. Germline assignment: CDR1 MNHEY and CDR2 SVGAGI. V usage is TRBV6-5 and J usage is TRBJ1-2; D not resolved. The TCR sequence derives from an adult with an advanced solid tumor such as melanoma, head and neck, liver or kidney cancer. This specimen consisted of CD4+ or CD8+ T cells sorted from blood, obtained in a trial of the OX40 agonist ivuxolimab. CDR3 loop: CASTGSRKDYGYTF. CDR3 DNA sequence: TGTGCCAGCACTGGTAGCCGAAAAGACTATGGCTACACCTTC.